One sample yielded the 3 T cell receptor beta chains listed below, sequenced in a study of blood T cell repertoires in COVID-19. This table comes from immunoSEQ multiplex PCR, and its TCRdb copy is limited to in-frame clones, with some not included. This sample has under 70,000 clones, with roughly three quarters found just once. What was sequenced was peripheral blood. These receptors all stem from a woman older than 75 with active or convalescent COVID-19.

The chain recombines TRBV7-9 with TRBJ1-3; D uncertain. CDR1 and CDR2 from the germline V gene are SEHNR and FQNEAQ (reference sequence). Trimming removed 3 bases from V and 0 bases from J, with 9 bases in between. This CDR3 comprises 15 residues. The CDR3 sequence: CASSFGGYSGNTIYF. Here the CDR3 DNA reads TGTGCCAGCAGCTTCGGCGGATACTCTGGAAACACCATATATTTT. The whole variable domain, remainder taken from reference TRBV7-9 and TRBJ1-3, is DTGVSQNPRHKITKRGQNVTFRCDPISEHNRLYWYRQTLGQGPEFLTYFQNEAQLEKSRLLSDRFSAERPKGSFSTLEIQRTEQGDSAMYLCASSFGGYSGNTIYFGEGSWLTVV.

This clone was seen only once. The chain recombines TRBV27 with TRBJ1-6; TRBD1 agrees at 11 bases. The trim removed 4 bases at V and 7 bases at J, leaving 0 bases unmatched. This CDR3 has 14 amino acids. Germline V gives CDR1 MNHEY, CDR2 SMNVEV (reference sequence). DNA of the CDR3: TGTGCCAGCAGTTGGGACAGGGGGAATTCACCCCTCCACTTT. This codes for CASSWDRGNSPLHF.

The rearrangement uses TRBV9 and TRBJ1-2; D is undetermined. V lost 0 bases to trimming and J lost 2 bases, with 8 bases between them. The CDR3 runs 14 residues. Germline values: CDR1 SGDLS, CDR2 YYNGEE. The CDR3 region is CASSVDQANYGYTF. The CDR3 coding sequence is TGTGCCAGCAGCGTAGATCAAGCAAACTATGGCTACACCTTC.